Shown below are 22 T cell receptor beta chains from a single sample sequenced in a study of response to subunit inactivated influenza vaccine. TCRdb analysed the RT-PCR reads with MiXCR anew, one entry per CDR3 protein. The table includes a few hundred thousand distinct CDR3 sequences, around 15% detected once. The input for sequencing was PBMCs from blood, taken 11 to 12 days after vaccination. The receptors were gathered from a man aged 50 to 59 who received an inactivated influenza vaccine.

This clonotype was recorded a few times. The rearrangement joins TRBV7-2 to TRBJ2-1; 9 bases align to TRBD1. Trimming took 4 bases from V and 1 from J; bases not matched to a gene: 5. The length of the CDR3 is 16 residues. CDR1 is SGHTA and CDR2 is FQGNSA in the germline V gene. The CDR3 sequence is CASSSRQGVSYNEQFF. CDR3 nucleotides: TGTGCCAGCAGCTCTAGACAGGGGGTATCCTACAATGAGCAGTTCTTC.

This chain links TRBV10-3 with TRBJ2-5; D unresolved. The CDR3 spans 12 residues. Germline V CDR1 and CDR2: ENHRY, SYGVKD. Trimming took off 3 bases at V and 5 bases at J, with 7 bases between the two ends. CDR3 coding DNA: TGTGCCATCAGTGATAGAGCGGAGACCCAGTACTTC. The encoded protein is CAISDRAETQYF.

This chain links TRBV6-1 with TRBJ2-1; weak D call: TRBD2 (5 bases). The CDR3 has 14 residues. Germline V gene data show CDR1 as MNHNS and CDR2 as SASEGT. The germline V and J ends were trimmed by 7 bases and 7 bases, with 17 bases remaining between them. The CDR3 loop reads CASTTPLASNEQFF. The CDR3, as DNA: TGTGCCAGCACCACTCCCCTAGCTAGTAATGAGCAGTTCTTC.

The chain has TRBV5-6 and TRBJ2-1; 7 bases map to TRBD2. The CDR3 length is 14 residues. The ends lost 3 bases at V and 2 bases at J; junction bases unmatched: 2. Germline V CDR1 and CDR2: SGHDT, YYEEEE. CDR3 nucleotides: TGTGCCAGCAGCTGGGAGGGCCCCTACAATGAGCAGTTCTTC. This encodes CASSWEGPYNEQFF.

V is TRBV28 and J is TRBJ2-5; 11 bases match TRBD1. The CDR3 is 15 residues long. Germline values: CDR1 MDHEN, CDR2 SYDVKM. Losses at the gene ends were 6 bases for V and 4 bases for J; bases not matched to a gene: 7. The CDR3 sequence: CASRGGQGARETQYF. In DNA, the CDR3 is TGTGCCAGCAGGGGAGGACAGGGGGCTAGAGAGACCCAGTACTTC.

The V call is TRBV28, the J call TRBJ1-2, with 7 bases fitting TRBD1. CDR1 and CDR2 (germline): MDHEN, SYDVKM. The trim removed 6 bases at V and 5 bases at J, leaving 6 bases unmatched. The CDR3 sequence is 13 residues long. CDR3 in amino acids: CASRLQGSYGYTF. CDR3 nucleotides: TGTGCCAGCAGGTTACAGGGGAGTTATGGCTACACCTTC.

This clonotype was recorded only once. The CDR3 region is CASRAVGSTDTQYF. In DNA form, the CDR3 reads TGTGCCAGCAGAGCGGTAGGCTCTACTGATACGCAGTATTTT. The chain links TRBV6-1 to TRBJ2-3; tentatively, D is TRBD2 (5 bases). The V end lost 6 bases, the J end lost 6 bases, and 16 bases lay between the germline ends. CDR3 length equals 14 residues. Per germline, CDR1 MNHNS and CDR2 SASEGT.

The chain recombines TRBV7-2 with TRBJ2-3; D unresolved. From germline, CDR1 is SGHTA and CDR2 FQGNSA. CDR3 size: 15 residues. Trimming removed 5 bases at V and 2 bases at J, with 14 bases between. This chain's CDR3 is CASSPMAATTDTQYF. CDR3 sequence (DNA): TGTGCCAGCAGCCCAATGGCGGCGACCACAGATACGCAGTATTTT.

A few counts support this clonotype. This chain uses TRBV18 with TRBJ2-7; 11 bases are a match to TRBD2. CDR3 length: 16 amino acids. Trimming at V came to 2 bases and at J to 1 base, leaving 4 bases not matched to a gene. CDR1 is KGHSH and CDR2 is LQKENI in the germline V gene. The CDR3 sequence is CASSPGGTSGSYEQYF. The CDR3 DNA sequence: TGTGCCAGCTCACCAGGTGGGACTAGCGGATCCTACGAGCAGTACTTC.

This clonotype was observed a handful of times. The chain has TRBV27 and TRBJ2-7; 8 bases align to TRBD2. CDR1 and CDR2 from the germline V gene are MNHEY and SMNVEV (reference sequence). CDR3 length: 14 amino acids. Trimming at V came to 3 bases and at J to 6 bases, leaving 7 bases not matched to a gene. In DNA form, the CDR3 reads TGTGCCAGCAGTTTCGGTAGCGGGATTTCCGAGCAGTACTTC. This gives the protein CASSFGSGISEQYF.

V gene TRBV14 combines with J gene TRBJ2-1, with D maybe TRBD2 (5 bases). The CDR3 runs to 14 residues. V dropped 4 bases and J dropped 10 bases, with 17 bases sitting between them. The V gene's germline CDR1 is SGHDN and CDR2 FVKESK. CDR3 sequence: CASSPPHLAPEQFF. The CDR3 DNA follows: TGTGCCAGCAGCCCGCCACATTTAGCGCCGGAGCAGTTCTTC.

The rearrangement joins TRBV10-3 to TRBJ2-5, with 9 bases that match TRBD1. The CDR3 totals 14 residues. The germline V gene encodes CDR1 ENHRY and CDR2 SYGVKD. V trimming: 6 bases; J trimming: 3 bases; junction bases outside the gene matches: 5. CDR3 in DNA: TGTGCCATCAGGGGGGGACAGGGAGAAGAGACCCAGTACTTC. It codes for CAIRGGQGEETQYF.

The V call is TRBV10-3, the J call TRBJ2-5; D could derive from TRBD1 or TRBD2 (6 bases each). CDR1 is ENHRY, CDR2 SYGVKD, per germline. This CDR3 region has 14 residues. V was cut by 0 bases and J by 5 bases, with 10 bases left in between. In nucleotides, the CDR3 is TGTGCCATCAGTGAGTCCGGGGGCGTCGAGACCCAGTACTTC. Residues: CAISESGGVETQYF.

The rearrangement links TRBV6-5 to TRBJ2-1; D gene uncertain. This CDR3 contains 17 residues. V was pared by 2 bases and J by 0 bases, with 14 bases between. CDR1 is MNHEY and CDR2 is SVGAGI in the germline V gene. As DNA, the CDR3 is TGTGCCAGCAGTTACGGGGTCGGGTTCTCCTCCTACAATGAGCAGTTCTTC. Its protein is CASSYGVGFSSYNEQFF.

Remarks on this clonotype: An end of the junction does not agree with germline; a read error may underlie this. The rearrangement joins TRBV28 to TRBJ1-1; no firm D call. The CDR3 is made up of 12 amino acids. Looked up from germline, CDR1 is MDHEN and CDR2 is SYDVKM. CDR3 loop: CTSSSQNTEAFF. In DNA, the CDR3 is TGTACCAGCAGTTCCCAAAACACTGAAGCTTTCTTT.

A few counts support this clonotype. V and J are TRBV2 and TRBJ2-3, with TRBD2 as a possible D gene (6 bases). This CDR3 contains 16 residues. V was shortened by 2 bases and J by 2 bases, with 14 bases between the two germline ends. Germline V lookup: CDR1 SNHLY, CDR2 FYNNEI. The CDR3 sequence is CASSELTGGTTDTQYF. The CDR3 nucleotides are TGTGCCAGCAGTGAACTTACAGGAGGGACCACAGATACGCAGTATTTT.

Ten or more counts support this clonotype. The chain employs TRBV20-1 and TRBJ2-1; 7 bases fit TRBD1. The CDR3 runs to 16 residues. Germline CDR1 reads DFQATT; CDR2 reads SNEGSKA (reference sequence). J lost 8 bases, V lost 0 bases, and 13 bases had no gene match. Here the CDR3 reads CSARDRRGSLVHEQFF. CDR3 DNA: TGCAGTGCTAGAGATCGCAGGGGGTCCTTGGTCCATGAGCAGTTCTTC.

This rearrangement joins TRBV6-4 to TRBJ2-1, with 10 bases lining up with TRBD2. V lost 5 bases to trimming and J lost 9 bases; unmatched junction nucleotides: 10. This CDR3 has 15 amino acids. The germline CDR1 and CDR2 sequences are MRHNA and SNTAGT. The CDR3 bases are TGTGCCAGCAGTTTGAGCGGGGGGGCCGGGTCTGAGCAGTTCTTC. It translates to CASSLSGGAGSEQFF.

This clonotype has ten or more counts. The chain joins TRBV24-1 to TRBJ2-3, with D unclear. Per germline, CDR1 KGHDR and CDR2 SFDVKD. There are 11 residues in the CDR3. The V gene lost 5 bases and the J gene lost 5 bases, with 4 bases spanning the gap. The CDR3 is CATSVKDTQYF. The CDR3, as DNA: TGTGCCACCAGTGTAAAAGATACGCAGTATTTT.

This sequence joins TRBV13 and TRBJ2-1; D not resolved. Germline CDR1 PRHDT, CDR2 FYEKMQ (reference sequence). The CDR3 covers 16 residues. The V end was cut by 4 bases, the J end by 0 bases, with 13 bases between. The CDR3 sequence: CASSSVALSSYNEQFF. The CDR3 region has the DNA TGTGCCAGCAGCTCAGTTGCCTTGAGCTCCTACAATGAGCAGTTCTTC.

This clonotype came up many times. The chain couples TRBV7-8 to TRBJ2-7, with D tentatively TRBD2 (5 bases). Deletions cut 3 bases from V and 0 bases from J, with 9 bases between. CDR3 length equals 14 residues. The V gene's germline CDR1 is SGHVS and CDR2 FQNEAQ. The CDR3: CASSFDSVSYEQYF. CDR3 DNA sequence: TGTGCCAGCAGCTTTGATAGCGTCTCCTACGAGCAGTACTTC.

The CDR3 here is CASTPLPVDTQYF. The CDR3 region has the DNA TGTGCCAGCACTCCCCTCCCGGTGGATACGCAGTATTTT. V gene TRBV7-2 combines with J gene TRBJ2-3; D is unresolved. This CDR3 spans 13 amino acids. Germline V gene lookup returns CDR1 SGHTA and CDR2 FQGNSA. V lost 7 bases and J 6 bases, leaving 14 bases between the germline ends.